Shown below are 9 T cell receptor beta chains from a single sample sequenced in a study of spatial heterogeneity in lung cancer. TCRdb reprocessed the 5' RACE reads via MiXCR and lists one record per CDR3 protein. The sample consists of approximately 94,000 distinct CDR3 sequences, about 4.6% of them appearing once. Specified time point: sample taken at primary tumor resection. Their antigens remain unidentified. Points from the study as a whole: Counts that tracked tumor mutation counts were those of expanded intratumoral alpha and beta TCRs.

The input for sequencing was lung tumor tissue, taken at surgery. These receptor sequences come from a male donor with early-stage non-small cell lung cancer.

This clonotype was picked up many times. The J gene is TRBJ2-3, the V gene TRBV5-4; TRBD2 is a possible D gene (5 bases). Germline CDR1 SGHNT, CDR2 YYREEE (reference sequence). V lost 3 bases and J lost 2, with 10 bases in between. The CDR3 is 14 amino acids. The DNA for the CDR3 is TGTGCCAGCAGCTCGCCGGGGATCACAGATACGCAGTATTTT. It translates to CASSSPGITDTQYF.

This clonotype appeared many times. The gene calls are TRBV10-3 and TRBJ1-1; D remains ambiguous. This CDR3 spans 11 amino acids. The germline gives CDR1 ENHRY, CDR2 SYGVKD. Trimming pared 4 bases from V and 10 bases from J, leaving 10 bases between. As DNA, the CDR3 is TGTGCCATCAGTGGACCCTTCCGAGCTTTCTTT. Its translation is CAISGPFRAFF.

This clonotype was seen at least ten times. V gene TRBV5-6 combines with J gene TRBJ2-4, with 10 bases fitting TRBD1. This CDR3 spans 16 amino acids. J lost 5 bases, V lost 0 bases, and 5 bases had no gene match. Germline values: CDR1 SGHDT, CDR2 YYEEEE. CDR3 sequence: CASSLGPGQGENIQYF. The CDR3 nucleotides read TGTGCCAGCAGCTTGGGACCAGGACAGGGGGAAAACATTCAGTACTTC.

This clonotype appeared many times. This rearrangement joins TRBV2 to TRBJ2-1; 10 nucleotides line up with TRBD2. The CDR3 consists of 16 residues. The germline gives CDR1 SNHLY, CDR2 FYNNEI. V lost 6 bases to trimming and J lost 6 bases; unmatched junction nucleotides: 11. The CDR3 sequence: CASSAWLAGEGNEQFF. The CDR3 region has the DNA TGTGCCAGCAGCGCATGGCTAGCGGGAGAGGGCAATGAGCAGTTCTTC.

This clonotype was picked up many times. The chain links TRBV5-1 to TRBJ1-1; D remains ambiguous. CDR1 is SGHRS, CDR2 YFSETQ, per germline. CDR3 length: 13 residues. V dropped 0 bases and J dropped 6 bases, with 9 bases sitting between them. The CDR3 region has the DNA TGCGCCAGCAGCTTGGGGGTTGGGTCTGAAGCTTTCTTT. Translation: CASSLGVGSEAFF.

A few counts support this clonotype. The V and J genes are TRBV2 and TRBJ2-3; D is unclear. Between the trimmed V and J ends, which lost 8 bases and 0 bases, there was a span of 12 bases. The CDR3 runs to 14 residues. In germline, CDR1 is SNHLY, CDR2 FYNNEI. The CDR3 sequence: CASLGPSSTDTQYF. CDR3 nucleotide sequence: TGTGCCAGCCTGGGTCCATCTAGCACAGATACGCAGTATTTT.

This chain connects TRBV4-2 to TRBJ1-5, with D perhaps TRBD1 (6 bases). The CDR3 runs 21 residues. Between the trimmed V and J ends, which lost 2 bases and 6 bases, there was a span of 32 bases. Germline V CDR1 and CDR2: LGHNA, YNFKEQ. CDR3 loop: CASSQLRARGPQLGGRQPQHF. CDR3 DNA sequence: TGTGCCAGCAGCCAATTACGGGCGAGGGGACCCCAACTAGGGGGACGTCAGCCCCAGCATTTT.

This clonotype has only a few counts. This chain connects TRBV7-9 to TRBJ2-1; D call uncertain. CDR3 size: 17 residues. Deletions cut 4 bases from V and 8 bases from J, with 24 bases between. Germline V gene lookup returns CDR1 SEHNR and CDR2 FQNEAQ (reference sequence). CDR3 loop: CASSSWWAPGGSDEQFF. The CDR3 DNA follows: TGTGCCAGCAGCTCCTGGTGGGCTCCGGGCGGATCGGATGAGCAGTTCTTC.

This chain links TRBV10-2 with TRBJ2-1, with 11 bases lining up with TRBD2. The CDR3 is 16 amino acids. V lost 5 bases and J lost 8; bases outside the gene matches: 11. Germline V gene sequence: CDR1 WSHSY, CDR2 SAAADI. CDR3 bases: TGCGCCAGCAGTCAGATAGCGGGAGGGCCCAGGCATGAGCAGTTCTTC. This codes for CASSQIAGGPRHEQFF.